The clone carrying this T cell receptor beta chain has just a few counts. The antigen is not known. This specimen comes from a study of identical twins. General study points: Researchers reported weaker excess twin sharing in beta out-of-frame sequences. For zero-insertion analyses, partial confounding could come from invariant MAIT and iNKT cells. Fewer insertions marked abundant cord blood beta clonotypes; young adult naive trended weakly, memory not at all.

Germline V gene lookup returns CDR1 MGHRA and CDR2 YSYEKL. This CDR3 is built from 16 residues. The J segment lost 5 bases and the V segment lost 1 base, leaving 6 bases of the junction unmatched. Unique molecular identifiers were present on the cDNA, and a universal primer site came from template switching. Each CDR3 protein gets one entry after TCRdb re-called the 5' RACE reads with MiXCR. The sample lists about 890,000 distinct CDR3 sequences; 12% were seen once. Separately, the same data were catalogued under a study of yellow fever vaccine responses in identical twins.

J is TRBJ2-5 and V is TRBV4-1; 11 bases line up with TRBD1. The TCR originated in a woman younger than 30 in good health. Sequenced: PBMCs. The DNA for the CDR3 is TGCGCCAGCAGCCAAGTTTGGACAGGGGGCTCGGAGACCCAGTACTTC. Amino acid sequence: CASSQVWTGGSETQYF.